This T cell receptor (beta chain) was documented in a study of T cell responses to AZD1222 COVID-19 vaccine. The repertoire was sequenced with immunoSEQ multiplex PCR; TCRdb's copy has only in-frame clones and lacks some. The table shows 95,000 to 150,000 clones, with roughly 86% occurring only once. Study observations and caveats: White British people made up most donors, females outnumbered males, and clonal diversity was possibly underestimated.

On this clone itself: What it binds is unknown.

Pooling covered second doses at about 4 or about 12 weeks. Trimming left V 4 bases short and J 9 bases short, with 18 bases between. Germline assignment: CDR1 SEHNR and CDR2 FQNEAQ (reference sequence). CDR3 size: 14 residues. Sample: peripheral blood, taken 28 days after the second AZD1222 dose. The rearrangement uses TRBV7-9 and TRBJ1-1; D possibly corresponds to TRBD1 (5 bases). The source is an adult who received the AZD1222 COVID-19 vaccine. Here the CDR3 reads CASSSLRGGTQAFF. The CDR3 DNA reads as TGTGCCAGCAGCTCCCTCCGGGGCGGAACACAAGCTTTCTTT. Full variable domain (outside the CDR3, taken from reference TRBV7-9 and TRBJ1-1): DTGVSQNPRHKITKRGQNVTFRCDPISEHNRLYWYRQTLGQGPEFLTYFQNEAQLEKSRLLSDRFSAERPKGSFSTLEIQRTEQGDSAMYLCASSSLRGGTQAFFGQGTRLTVV.